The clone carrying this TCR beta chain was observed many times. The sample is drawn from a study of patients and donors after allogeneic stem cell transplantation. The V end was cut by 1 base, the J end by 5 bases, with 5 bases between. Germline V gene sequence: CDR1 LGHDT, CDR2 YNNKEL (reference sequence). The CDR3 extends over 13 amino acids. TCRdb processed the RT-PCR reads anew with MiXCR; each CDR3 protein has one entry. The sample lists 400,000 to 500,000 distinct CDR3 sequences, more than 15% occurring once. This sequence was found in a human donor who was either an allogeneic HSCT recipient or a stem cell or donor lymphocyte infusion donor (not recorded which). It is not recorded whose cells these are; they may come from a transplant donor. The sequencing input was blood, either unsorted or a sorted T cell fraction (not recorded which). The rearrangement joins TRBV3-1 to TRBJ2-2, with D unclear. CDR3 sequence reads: CASSQGRTGELFF. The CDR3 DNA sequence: TGTGCCAGCAGCCAAGGGCGAACCGGGGAGCTGTTTTTT.